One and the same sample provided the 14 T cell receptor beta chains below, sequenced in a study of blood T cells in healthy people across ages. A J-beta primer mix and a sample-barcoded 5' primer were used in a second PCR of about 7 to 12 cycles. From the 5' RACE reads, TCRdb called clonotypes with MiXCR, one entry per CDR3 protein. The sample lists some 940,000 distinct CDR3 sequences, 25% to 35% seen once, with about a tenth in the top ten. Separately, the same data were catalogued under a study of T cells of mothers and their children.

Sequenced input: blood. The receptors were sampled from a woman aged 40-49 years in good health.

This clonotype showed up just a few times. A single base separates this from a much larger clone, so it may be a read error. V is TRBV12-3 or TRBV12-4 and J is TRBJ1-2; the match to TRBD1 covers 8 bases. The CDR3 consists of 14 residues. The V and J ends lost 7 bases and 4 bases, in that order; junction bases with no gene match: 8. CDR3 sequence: CASNMPGGGYGYTF. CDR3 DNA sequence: TGTGCCAGCAACATGCCAGGGGGCGGCTATGGCTACACCTTC.

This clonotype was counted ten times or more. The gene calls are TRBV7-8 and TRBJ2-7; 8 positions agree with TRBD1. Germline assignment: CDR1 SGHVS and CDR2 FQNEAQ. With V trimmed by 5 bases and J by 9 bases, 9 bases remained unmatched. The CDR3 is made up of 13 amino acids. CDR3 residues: CASSLGQGLWQYF. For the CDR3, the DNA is TGTGCCAGCAGCCTAGGACAGGGTCTGTGGCAGTACTTC.

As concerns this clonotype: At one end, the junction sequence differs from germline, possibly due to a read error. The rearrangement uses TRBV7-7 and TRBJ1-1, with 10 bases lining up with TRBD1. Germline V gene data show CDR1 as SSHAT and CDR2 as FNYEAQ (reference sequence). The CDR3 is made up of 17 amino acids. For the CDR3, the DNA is TGTGCTAGCAGCTTAGTGGACAGGGGGGATCCGAACACTGAAGCTTTCTTT. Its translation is CASSLVDRGDPNTEAFF.

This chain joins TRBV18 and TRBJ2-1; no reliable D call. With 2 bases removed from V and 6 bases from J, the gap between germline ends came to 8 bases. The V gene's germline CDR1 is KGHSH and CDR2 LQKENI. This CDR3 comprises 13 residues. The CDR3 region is CASSPSRSNEQFF. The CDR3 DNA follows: TGTGCCAGCTCACCATCTCGTTCCAATGAGCAGTTCTTC.

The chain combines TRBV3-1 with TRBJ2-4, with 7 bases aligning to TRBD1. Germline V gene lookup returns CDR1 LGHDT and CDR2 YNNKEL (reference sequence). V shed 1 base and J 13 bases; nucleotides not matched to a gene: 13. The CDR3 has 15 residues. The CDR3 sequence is CASSQAGRGYNEQYF. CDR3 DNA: TGTGCCAGCAGCCAAGCCGGCAGGGGGTACAATGAGCAGTACTTC. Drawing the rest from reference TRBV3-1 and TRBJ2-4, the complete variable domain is DTAVSQTPKYLVTQMGNDKSIKCEQNLGHDTMYWYKQDSKKFLKIMFSYNNKELIINETVPNRFSPKSPDKAHLNLHINSLELGDSAVYFCASSQAGRGYNEQYFGAGTRLSVL.

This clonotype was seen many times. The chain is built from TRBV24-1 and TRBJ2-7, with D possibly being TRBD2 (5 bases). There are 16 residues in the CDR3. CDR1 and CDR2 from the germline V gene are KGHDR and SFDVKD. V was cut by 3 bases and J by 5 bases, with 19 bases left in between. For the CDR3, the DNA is TGTGCCACCAGTGATATACGGGGTCCCCTAGCCAACGAGCAGTACTTC. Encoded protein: CATSDIRGPLANEQYF.

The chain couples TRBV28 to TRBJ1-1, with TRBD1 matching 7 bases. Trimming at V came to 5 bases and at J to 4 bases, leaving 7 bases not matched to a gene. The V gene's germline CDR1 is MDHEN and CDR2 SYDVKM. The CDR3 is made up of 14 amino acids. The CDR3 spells CASSAGQPFTEAFF. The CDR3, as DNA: TGTGCCAGCAGTGCGGGACAGCCGTTCACTGAAGCTTTCTTT.

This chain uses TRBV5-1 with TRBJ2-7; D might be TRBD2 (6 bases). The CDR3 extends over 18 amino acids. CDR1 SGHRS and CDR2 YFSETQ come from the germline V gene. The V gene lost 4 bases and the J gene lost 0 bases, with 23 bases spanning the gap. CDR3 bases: TGCGCCAGCAGCGGGGCTACTGGGGGGTTACAGAGCTCCTACGAGCAGTACTTC. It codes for CASSGATGGLQSSYEQYF. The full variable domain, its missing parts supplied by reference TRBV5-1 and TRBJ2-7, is KAGVTQTPRYLIKTRGQQVTLSCSPISGHRSVSWYQQTPGQGLQFLFEYFSETQRNKGNFPGRFSGRQFSNSRSEMNVSTLELGDSALYLCASSGATGGLQSSYEQYFGPGTRLTVT.

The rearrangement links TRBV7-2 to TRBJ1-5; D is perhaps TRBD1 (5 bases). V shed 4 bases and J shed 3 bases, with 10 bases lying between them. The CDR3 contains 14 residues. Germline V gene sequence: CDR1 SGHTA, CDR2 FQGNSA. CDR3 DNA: TGTGCCAGCAGCTGGGACGGTGACAATCAGCCCCAGCATTTT. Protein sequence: CASSWDGDNQPQHF.

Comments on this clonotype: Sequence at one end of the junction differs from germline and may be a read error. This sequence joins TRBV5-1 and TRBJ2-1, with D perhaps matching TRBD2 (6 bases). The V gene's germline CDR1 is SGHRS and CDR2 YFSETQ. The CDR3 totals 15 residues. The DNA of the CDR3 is TGCGCCGGCAGCTTGGAAGGAGCGGGTAGGAATGAGCAGTTCTTC. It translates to CAGSLEGAGRNEQFF.

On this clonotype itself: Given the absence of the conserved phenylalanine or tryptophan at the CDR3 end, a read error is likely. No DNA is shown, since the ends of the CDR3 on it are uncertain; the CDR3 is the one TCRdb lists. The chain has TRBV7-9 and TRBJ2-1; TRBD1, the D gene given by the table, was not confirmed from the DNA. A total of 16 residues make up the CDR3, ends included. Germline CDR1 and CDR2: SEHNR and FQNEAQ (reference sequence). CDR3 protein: CASSSPGSGRGYTFGS.

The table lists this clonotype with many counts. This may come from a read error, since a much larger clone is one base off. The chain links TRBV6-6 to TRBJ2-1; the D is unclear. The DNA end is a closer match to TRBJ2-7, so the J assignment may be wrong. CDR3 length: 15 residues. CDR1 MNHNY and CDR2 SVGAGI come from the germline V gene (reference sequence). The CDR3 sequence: CASSYEDARYNEQYF. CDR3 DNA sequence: TGTGCCAGCAGTTACGAGGACGCCCGCTACAATGAGCAGTACTTC.

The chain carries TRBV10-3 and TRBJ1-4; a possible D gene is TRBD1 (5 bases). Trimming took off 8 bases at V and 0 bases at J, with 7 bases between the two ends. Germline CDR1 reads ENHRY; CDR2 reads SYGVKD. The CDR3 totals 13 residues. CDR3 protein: CAIGGATNEKLFF. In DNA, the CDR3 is TGTGCCATCGGGGGAGCAACTAATGAAAAACTGTTTTTT.

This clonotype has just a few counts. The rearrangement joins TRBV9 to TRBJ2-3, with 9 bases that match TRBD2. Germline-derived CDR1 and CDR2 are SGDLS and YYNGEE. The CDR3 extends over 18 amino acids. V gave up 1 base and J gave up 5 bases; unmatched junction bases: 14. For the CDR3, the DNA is TGTGCCAGCAGCGTACGGCTAGCGGGGACCCGGCGGGGAGATACGCAGTATTTT. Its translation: CASSVRLAGTRRGDTQYF.